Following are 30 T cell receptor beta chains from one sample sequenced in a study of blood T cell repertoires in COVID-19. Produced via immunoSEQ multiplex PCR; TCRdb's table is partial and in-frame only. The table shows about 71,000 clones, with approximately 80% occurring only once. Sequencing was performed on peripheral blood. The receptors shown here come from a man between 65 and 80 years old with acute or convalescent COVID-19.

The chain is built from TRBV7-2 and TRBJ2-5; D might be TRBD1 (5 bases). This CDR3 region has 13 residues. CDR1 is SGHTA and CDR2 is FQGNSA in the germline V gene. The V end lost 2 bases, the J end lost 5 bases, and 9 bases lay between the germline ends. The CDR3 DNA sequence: TGTGCCAGCAGCTTAAACGCAGGGGAGACCCAGTACTTC. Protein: CASSLNAGETQYF.

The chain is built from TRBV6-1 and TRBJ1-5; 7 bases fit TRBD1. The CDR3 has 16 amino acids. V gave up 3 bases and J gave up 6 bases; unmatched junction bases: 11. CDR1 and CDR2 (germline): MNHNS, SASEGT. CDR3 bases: TGTGCCAGCAGTGAGAGACAACAGGGGTTCCGTCAGCCCCAGCATTTT. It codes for CASSERQQGFRQPQHF.

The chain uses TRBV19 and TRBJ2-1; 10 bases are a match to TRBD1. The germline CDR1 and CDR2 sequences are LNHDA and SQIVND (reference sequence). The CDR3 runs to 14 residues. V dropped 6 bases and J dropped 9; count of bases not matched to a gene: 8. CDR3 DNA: TGTGCCAGTAGAAGGGACAGGGGCCAATCTGAGCAGTTCTTC. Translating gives CASRRDRGQSEQFF.

This CDR3 is CASSIIQVNTEAFF. The CDR3 bases are TGTGCCAGCAGTATTATACAGGTTAACACTGAAGCTTTCTTT. V and J are TRBV6-5 and TRBJ1-1; D perhaps matches TRBD1 (5 bases). Germline V gives CDR1 MNHEY, CDR2 SVGAGI. The V gene lost 5 bases and the J gene lost 2 bases, with 12 bases spanning the gap. This CDR3 comprises 14 residues.

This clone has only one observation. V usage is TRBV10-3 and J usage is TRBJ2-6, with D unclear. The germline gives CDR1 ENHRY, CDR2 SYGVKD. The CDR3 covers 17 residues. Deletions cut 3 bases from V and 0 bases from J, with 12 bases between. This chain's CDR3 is CAISDAFVSSGANVLTF. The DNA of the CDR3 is TGTGCCATCAGTGACGCGTTCGTGAGCTCTGGGGCCAACGTCCTGACTTTC.

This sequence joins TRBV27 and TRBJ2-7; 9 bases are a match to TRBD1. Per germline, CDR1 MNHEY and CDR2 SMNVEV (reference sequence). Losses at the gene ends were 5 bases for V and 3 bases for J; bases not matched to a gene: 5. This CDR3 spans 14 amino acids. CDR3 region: CASSGGQGYYEQYF. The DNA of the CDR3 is TGTGCCAGCAGTGGGGGACAGGGCTACTACGAGCAGTACTTC.

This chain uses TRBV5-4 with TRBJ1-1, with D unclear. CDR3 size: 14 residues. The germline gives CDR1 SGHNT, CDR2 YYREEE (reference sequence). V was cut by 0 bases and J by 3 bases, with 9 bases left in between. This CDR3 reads CASSLANRDTEAFF. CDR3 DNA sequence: TGTGCCAGCAGCTTGGCCAACCGAGACACTGAAGCTTTCTTT.

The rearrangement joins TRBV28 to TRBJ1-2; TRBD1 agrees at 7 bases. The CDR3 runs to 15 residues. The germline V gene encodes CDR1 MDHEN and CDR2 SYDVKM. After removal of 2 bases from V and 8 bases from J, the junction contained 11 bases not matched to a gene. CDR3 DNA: TGTGCCAGCAGTTTAATTGAGGGACAGCGGCCGGGCTACACCTTC. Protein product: CASSLIEGQRPGYTF.

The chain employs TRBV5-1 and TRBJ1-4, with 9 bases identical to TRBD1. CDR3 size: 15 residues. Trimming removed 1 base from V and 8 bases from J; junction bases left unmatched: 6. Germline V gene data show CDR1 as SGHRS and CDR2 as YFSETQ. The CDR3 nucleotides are TGCGCCAGCAGCTTGATGGGGACAGGGAACGAAAAACTGTTTTTT. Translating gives CASSLMGTGNEKLFF.

The CDR3 sequence: CAWSLRRAGVTDTQYF. For the CDR3, the DNA is TGTGCCTGGAGTCTTAGGAGGGCGGGGGTCACAGATACGCAGTATTTT. V gene TRBV30 combines with J gene TRBJ2-3, with 7 bases that match TRBD2. Germline V gene data show CDR1 as GTSNPN and CDR2 as SVGIG (reference sequence). This CDR3 has 16 residues. Unmatched junction bases numbered 10, after V lost 2 bases and J lost 2 bases.

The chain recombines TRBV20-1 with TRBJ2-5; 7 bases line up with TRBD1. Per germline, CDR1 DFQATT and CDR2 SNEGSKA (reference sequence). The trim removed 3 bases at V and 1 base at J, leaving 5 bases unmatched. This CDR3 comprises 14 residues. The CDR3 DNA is TGCAGTGCTAGTCCCGGGACAGCCCAAGAGACCCAGTACTTC. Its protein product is CSASPGTAQETQYF.

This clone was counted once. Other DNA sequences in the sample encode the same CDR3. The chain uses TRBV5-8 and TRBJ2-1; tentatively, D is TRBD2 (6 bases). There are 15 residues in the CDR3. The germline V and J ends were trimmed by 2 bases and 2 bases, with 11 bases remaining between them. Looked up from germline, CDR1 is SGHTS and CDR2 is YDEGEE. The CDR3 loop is CASSFGTSTYNEQFF. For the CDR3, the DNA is TGTGCCAGCAGCTTCGGAACTAGCACCTACAATGAGCAGTTCTTC.

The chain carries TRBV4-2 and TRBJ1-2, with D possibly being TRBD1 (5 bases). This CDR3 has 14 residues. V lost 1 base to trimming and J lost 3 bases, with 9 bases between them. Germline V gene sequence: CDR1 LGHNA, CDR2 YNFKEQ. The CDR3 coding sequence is TGTGCCAGCAGCCAAGGCACAGGCCACTATGGCTACACCTTC. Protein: CASSQGTGHYGYTF.

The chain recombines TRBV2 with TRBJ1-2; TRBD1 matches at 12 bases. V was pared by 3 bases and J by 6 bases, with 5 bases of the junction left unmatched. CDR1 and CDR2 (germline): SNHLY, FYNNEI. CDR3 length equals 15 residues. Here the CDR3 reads CASSDAGQGANGYTF. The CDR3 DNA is TGTGCCAGCAGTGACGCGGGACAGGGGGCGAATGGCTACACCTTC.

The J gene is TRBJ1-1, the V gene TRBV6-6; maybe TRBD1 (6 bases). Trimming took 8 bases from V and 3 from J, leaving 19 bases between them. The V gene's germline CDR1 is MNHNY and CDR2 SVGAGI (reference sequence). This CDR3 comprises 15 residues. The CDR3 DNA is TGTGCCAGCTCGGACAGCCCCTTGAGAGACACTGAAGCTTTCTTT. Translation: CASSDSPLRDTEAFF.

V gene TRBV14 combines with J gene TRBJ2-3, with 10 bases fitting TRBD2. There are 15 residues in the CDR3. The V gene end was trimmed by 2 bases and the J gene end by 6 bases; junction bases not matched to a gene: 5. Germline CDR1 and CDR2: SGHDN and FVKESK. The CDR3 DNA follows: TGTGCCAGCAGCCAACTAGCGGGAGAGTCGGATACGCAGTATTTT. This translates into CASSQLAGESDTQYF.

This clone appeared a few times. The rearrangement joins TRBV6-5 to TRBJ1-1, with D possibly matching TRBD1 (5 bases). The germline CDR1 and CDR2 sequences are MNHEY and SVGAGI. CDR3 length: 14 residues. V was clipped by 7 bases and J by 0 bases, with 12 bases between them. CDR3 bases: TGTGCCAGCATACCGGCAGGGTTGAACACTGAAGCTTTCTTT. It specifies CASIPAGLNTEAFF.

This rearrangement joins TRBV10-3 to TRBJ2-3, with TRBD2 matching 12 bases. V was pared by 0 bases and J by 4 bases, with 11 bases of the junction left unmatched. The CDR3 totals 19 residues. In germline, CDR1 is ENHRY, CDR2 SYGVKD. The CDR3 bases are TGTGCCATCAGTGAGTCCTACGCTAGCGGGAGGGCCTCTGCAGATACGCAGTATTTT. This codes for CAISESYASGRASADTQYF.

In nucleotides, the CDR3 is TGTGCCAGCAGCCCGACAGGGGCTCAAGAGACCCAGTACTTC. Amino acid sequence: CASSPTGAQETQYF. This chain links TRBV11-2 with TRBJ2-5, with 8 bases aligning to TRBD1. Looked up from germline, CDR1 is SGHAT and CDR2 is FQNNGV. The trim removed 5 bases at V and 2 bases at J, leaving 4 bases unmatched. This CDR3 comprises 14 residues.

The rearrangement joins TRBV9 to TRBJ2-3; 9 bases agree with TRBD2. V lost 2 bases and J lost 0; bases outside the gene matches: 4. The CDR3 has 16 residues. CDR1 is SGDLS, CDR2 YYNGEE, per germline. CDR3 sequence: CASSVRSGSSTDTQYF. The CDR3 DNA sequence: TGTGCCAGCAGCGTCCGTAGCGGGAGTAGCACAGATACGCAGTATTTT.

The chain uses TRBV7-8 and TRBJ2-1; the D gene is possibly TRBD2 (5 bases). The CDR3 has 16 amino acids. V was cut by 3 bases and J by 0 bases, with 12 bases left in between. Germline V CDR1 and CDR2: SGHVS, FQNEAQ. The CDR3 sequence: CASSFQGGSSYNEQFF. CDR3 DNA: TGTGCCAGCAGCTTCCAAGGAGGAAGCTCCTACAATGAGCAGTTCTTC.

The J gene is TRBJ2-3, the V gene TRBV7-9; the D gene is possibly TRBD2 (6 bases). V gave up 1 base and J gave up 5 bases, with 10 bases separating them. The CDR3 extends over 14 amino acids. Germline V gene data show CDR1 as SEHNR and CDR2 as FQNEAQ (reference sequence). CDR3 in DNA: TGTGCCAGCAGCTTAGGACTAGGGGAAGATACGCAGTATTTT. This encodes CASSLGLGEDTQYF.

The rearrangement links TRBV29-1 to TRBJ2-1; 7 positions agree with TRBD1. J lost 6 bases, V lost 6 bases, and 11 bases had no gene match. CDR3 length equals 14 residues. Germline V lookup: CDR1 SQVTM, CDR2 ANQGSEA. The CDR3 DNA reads TGCAGCGTCGATTATGGGACAGTTGTCAATGAGCAGTTCTTC. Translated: CSVDYGTVVNEQFF.

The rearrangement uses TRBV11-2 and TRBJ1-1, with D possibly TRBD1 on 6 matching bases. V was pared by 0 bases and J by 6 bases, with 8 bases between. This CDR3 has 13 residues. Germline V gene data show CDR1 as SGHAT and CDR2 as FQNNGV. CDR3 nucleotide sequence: TGTGCCAGCAGCTTAGATAGGACAGCTGAAGCTTTCTTT. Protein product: CASSLDRTAEAFF. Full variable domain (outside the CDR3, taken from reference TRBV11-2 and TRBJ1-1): EAGVAQSPRYKIIEKRQSVAFWCNPISGHATLYWYQQILGQGPKLLIQFQNNGVVDDSQLPKDRFSAERLKGVDSTLKIQPAKLEDSAVYLCASSLDRTAEAFFGQGTRLTVV.

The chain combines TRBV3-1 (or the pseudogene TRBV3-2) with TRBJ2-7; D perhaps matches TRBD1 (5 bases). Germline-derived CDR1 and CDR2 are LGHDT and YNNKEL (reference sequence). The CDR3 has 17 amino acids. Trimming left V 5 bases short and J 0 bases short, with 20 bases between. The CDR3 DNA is TGTGCCAGCAGCGTGAGTAGCAGGGTCAGGAGCTCCTACGAGCAGTACTTC. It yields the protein CASSVSSRVRSSYEQYF.

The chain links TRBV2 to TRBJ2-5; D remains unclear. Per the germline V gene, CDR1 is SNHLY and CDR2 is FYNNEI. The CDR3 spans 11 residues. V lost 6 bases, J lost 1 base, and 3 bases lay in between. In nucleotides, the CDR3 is TGTGCCAGCAGCGTCCAAGAGACCCAGTACTTC. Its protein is CASSVQETQYF. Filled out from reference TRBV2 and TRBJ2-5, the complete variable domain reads EPEVTQTPSHQVTQMGQEVILRCVPISNHLYFYWYRQILGQKVEFLVSFYNNEISEKSEIFDDQFSVERPDGSNFTLKIRSTKLEDSAMYFCASSVQETQYFGPGTRLLVL.

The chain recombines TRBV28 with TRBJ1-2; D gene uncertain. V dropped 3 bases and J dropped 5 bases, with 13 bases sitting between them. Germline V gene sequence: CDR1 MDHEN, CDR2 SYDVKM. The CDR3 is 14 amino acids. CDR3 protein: CASSFGRGGYGYTF. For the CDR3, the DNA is TGTGCCAGCAGTTTCGGTCGAGGAGGGTATGGCTACACCTTC.

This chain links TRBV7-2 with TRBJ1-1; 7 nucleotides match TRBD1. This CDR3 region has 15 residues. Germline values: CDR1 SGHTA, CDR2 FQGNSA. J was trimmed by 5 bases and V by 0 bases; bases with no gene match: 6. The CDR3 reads CASSLAQGGLTEAFF. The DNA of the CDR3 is TGTGCCAGCAGCTTAGCGCAGGGGGGCCTTACTGAAGCTTTCTTT.

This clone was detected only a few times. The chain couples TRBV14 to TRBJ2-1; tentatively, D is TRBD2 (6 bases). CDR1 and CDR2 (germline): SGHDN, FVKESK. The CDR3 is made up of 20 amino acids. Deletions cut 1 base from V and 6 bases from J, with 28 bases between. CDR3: CASSQGLPLASARRFNEQFF. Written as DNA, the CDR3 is TGTGCCAGCAGCCAAGGACTGCCCCTAGCTAGCGCTAGAAGGTTCAATGAGCAGTTCTTC.

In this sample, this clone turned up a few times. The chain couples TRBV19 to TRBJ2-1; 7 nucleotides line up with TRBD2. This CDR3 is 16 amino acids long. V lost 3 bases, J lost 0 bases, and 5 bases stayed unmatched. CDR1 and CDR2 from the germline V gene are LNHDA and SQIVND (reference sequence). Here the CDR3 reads CASSITSASSYNEQFF. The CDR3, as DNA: TGTGCCAGTAGTATCACTAGCGCGAGCTCCTACAATGAGCAGTTCTTC.